A selection of T cell receptor beta chains follows, all from one sample in a study of blood T cell repertoires in COVID-19. Sequencing used immunoSEQ multiplex PCR; TCRdb keeps in-frame clones, though not all of them. The profile shows 300,000 to 350,000 clones, about 87% of them singletons. Input material: PBMCs or T cells enriched from blood (not recorded which). Receptor source: a man aged 25-40 years who had recovered from COVID-19. CDR3s include the opening cysteine and the closing phenylalanine or tryptophan. A D gene is named only where the DNA matches it firmly. Where a row states a size, it is once, few, many or the class of an expanded clone; other rows omit it.

NA,NA,TRBV12-5,TRBJ2-5,CASGFGGLQETQYF,TGTGCTAGTGGTTTCGGGGGACTCCAAGAGACCCAGTACTTC
NA,NA,TRBV5-1,TRBJ2-2,CASSLQWRAGTGELFF,TGCGCCAGCAGCCTCCAATGGAGGGCGGGCACCGGGGAGCTGTTTTTT
NA,NA,TRBV9,TRBJ2-5,CASSVGTVAGLFGETQYF,TGTGCCAGCAGCGTAGGAACGGTGGCAGGGTTGTTCGGAGAGACCCAGTACTTC
NA,NA,TRBV5-5,TRBJ1-5,CASSLDNNQPQHF,TGTGCCAGCAGCTTGGACAACAATCAGCCCCAGCATTTT
NA,NA,TRBV19,TRBJ2-3,CATSVASTDTQYF,TGTGCCACCTCGGTTGCTAGCACAGATACGCAGTATTTT
few,TRBD1,TRBV7-9,TRBJ1-4,CASSPGTGREKLFF,TGTGCCAGCAGCCCAGGGACAGGGAGAGAAAAACTGTTTTTT
NA,NA,TRBV5-1,TRBJ2-7,CASNSGDNSYEQYF,TGCGCCAGCAACTCCGGGGACAACTCCTACGAGCAGTACTTC
NA,NA,TRBV21-1,TRBJ2-7,CASSKDSKSSYEQYF,TGTGCCAGCAGCAAAGACTCCAAGAGCTCCTACGAGCAGTACTTC
NA,NA,TRBV2,TRBJ1-5,CASSQQGGDQPQHF,TGTGCCAGCAGTCAACAGGGTGGAGATCAGCCCCAGCATTTT
NA,NA,TRBV11-2,TRBJ2-7,CASSVSYEQYF,TGTGCCAGCAGCGTCAGCTACGAGCAGTACTTC